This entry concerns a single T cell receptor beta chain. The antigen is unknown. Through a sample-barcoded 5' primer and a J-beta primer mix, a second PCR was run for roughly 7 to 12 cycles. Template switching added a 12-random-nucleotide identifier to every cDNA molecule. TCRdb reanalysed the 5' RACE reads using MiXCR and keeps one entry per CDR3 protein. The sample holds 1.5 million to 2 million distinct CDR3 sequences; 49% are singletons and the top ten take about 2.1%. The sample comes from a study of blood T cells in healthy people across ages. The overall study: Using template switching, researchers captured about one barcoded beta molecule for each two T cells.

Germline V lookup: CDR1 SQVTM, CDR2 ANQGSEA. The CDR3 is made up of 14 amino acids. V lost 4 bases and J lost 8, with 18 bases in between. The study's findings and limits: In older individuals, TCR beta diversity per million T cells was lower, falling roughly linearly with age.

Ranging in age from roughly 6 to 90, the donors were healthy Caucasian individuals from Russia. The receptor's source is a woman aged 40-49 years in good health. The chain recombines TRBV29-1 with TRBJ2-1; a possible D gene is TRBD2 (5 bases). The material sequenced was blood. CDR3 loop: CSVGSGEPRDEQFF. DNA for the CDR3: TGCAGCGTTGGATCCGGGGAACCACGGGATGAGCAGTTCTTC.